This paragraph covers one T cell receptor (beta chain) sequence. Its antigen remains unknown. The entry originates in a study of radiotherapy plus CTLA-4 blockade in lung cancer. Study-wide points: Radiotherapy with ipilimumab was followed by blood expansion of tumor-derived clones.

Sequenced by immunoSEQ multiplex PCR; TCRdb stores in-frame clones only, minus some. The data show roughly 100,000 clones, with 75% to 85% seen just once and 3% to 3.5% held by the top ten. Focal radiation plus CTLA-4 blockade with ipilimumab was administered to patients who had chemo-refractory metastatic non-small-cell lung cancer. Here the sequenced sample was peripheral blood, taken from a patient treated with radiotherapy plus ipilimumab. This clonotype originated in a human donor with non-small cell lung cancer who had a partial response to radiotherapy plus ipilimumab.

CDR3 protein: CASSKYSDRGNQPQHF. Here the CDR3 DNA reads TGTGCCAGCAGCAAATATTCGGACAGGGGAAATCAGCCCCAGCATTTT. The chain recombines TRBV7-6 with TRBJ1-5; 9 bases agree with TRBD1. The CDR3 has 16 amino acids. Germline CDR1 SGHVS, CDR2 FNYEAQ. Trimming took 5 bases from V and 4 from J; bases not matched to a gene: 9.